The next 5 T cell receptor beta chains were all read from a single sample in a study of tumor and adjacent non-tumor tissue in lung cancer. RNA was extracted from bulk tissue without any cell sorting. The library came from three nested PCR rounds adapted from ARM-PCR protocols. TCRdb reprocessed the multiplex PCR reads with MiXCR, giving one entry per CDR3 protein. This sample has about 140,000 distinct CDR3 sequences, with 60% to 70% found just once. The sequenced sample consisted of lung tumor tissue. These receptors were collected from a man between 60 and 70 years old with small cell lung cancer.

Details on this clonotype: No conserved phenylalanine or tryptophan is present at the end of the CDR3, so a read error is the likely explanation. The chain has TRBV20-1 and TRBJ2-3, with 13 bases aligning to TRBD2. This CDR3 is 15 amino acids long. V gave up 1 base and J gave up 5 bases; unmatched junction bases: 3. Germline V gene lookup returns CDR1 DFQATT and CDR2 SNEGSKA (reference sequence). For the CDR3, the DNA is TGCAGTGCTAGAGCACTAGCGGGAGGGGTAGATACGCAGTATTCT. Amino acid sequence: CSARALAGGVDTQYS.

This clonotype appeared a few times. An end of the junction differs from the germline gene, which may be a read error. CDR3 in amino acids: CASRAGGRTGGLFF. The CDR3 nucleotides are TGTGCCAGCAGGGCGGGAGGCCGAACCGGGGGGCTGTTTTTT. The genes are TRBV14 and TRBJ2-2, with 8 positions matching TRBD2. The CDR3 consists of 14 residues. The V gene's germline CDR1 is SGHDN and CDR2 FVKESK. Using reference TRBV14 and TRBJ2-2 for the parts outside the CDR3, the full variable domain is EAGVTQFPSHSVIEKGQTVTLRCDPISGHDNLYWYRRVMGKEIKFLLHFVKESKQDESGMPNNRFLAERTGGTYSTLKVQPAELEDSGVYFCASRAGGRTGGLFFGEGSRLTVL.

V is TRBV12-3 or TRBV12-4 and J is TRBJ2-1, with TRBD2 as a possible D gene (6 bases). This CDR3 is built from 14 residues. V dropped 5 bases and J dropped 7 bases, with 15 bases sitting between them. CDR3 nucleotide sequence: TGTGCCAGCAGTCAACTAGCATTGAGGAATGAGCAGTTCTTC. Amino acid sequence: CASSQLALRNEQFF.

On this clonotype: One end of the junction fails to match germline, which may point to a read error. The J gene is TRBJ1-1, the V gene TRBV5-4; 7 nucleotides match TRBD1. Germline values: CDR1 SGHNT, CDR2 YYREEE (reference sequence). This CDR3 region has 15 residues. The CDR3 DNA follows: TGTGTCAGCAGTACACAGGGGATCATGAACACTGAAGCTTTCTTT. Its protein product is CVSSTQGIMNTEAFF.

Turning to this clonotype: Mismatch with germline at one junction end may stem from a read error. The CDR3 reads CASSRHIAVRSYNEQSF. The CDR3 nucleotides are TGTGCCAGCAGCAGACATATAGCCGTTCGCTCCTACAATGAGCAGTCCTTC. V is TRBV11-2 and J is TRBJ2-1; D is unresolved. The CDR3 spans 17 residues. Germline CDR1 SGHAT, CDR2 FQNNGV.